This T cell receptor beta chain was found in a study of blood T cell repertoires in COVID-19. TCRdb's table, derived via immunoSEQ multiplex PCR, lists solely in-frame clones and lacks some. The sample has around 160,000 clones; approximately 80% are singletons. Sequencing used peripheral blood. The receptor's source is a human donor in a cohort sampled during active COVID-19.

The CDR3 loop reads CASRDRGGENYGYTF. The CDR3 nucleotides are TGTGCCAGCAGGGACAGGGGCGGCGAAAACTATGGCTACACCTTC. The chain couples TRBV2 to TRBJ1-2, with 9 nucleotides matching TRBD1. The CDR3 has 15 amino acids. Germline V CDR1 and CDR2: SNHLY, FYNNEI. V lost 6 bases and J lost 2; bases outside the gene matches: 7.